Listed below are T cell receptor beta chains from one sample, sequenced in a study of cytomegalovirus exposure and HLA in healthy donors. The table came from immunoSEQ multiplex PCR; TCRdb's copy has only in-frame clones and leaves some out. The sample includes 150,000 to 180,000 clones, more than 75% of them seen just once. The sequenced sample was PBMCs. The receptors shown here come from a man aged 30 to 45 in good health and CMV-seropositive. Both conserved end residues are part of each CDR3.

TRBV7-9	TRBJ1-1	CASSLGVTRTTEAFF
TRBV28	TRBJ2-3	CASSLGLAGDTQYF
TRBV29-1	TRBJ2-1	CSVELRTGVENEQFF
TRBV9	TRBJ2-1	CASSANRGLAEQFF
TRBV19	TRBJ2-7	CASSIDAWGEGVSYEQYF
TRBV10-3	TRBJ2-4	CAISESTFLAGSVGIQYF
TRBV19	TRBJ1-3	CASSTDSRSGNTIYF
TRBV29-1	TRBJ1-1	CSVAATGTPAEAFF
TRBV2	TRBJ1-3	CASRARVSGNTIYF
TRBV5-4	TRBJ2-1	CASSLVSRTYNEQFF
TRBV25-1	TRBJ2-3	CASSERLAGGDTQYF
TRBV9	TRBJ2-7	CASSTSADSPYEQYF
TRBV5-6	TRBJ2-1	CASSQDWSEQFF
TRBV6-7	TRBJ1-6	CASSYDRGHSPLHF
TRBV4-2	TRBJ2-1	CASSQDVGTGVRNEQFF
TRBV4-2	TRBJ2-1	CASSHSGDSGASYNEQFF
TRBV2	TRBJ2-5	CASREETQYF
TRBV4-2	TRBJ1-6	CASSQAGGRNSPLHF
TRBV5-1	TRBJ2-1	CASSFTTSGREDEQFF
TRBV10-1	TRBJ1-1	CASSETAGGAIWVLVPRSKEAFF
TRBV7-6	TRBJ2-3	CASSFQGGWEDTQYF
TRBV2	TRBJ2-3	CASSEGQAADTQYF
TRBV6-6	TRBJ2-7	CASRLPYRRDSYEQYF
TRBV2	TRBJ2-1	CASSEALAGGPYNEQFF
TRBV5-1	TRBJ2-6	CASSTPGQLSGANVLTF
TRBV19	TRBJ2-5	CASSVRGGGTETQYF
TRBV28	TRBJ1-2	CASSTEEGQPYYGYTF
TRBV5-1	TRBJ2-7	CASSSRGAEFWSSYEQYF
TRBV5-6	TRBJ1-1	CASSYRGEGWTEAFF
TRBV7-8	TRBJ2-2	CASSPQPKPQSDWVGELFF
TRBV12-5	TRBJ2-1	CASGTDRGGEQFF
TRBV10-2	TRBJ2-3	CASSGQLALSTDTQYF
TRBV14	TRBJ2-5	CASSQVQGSGREETQYF
TRBV28	TRBJ2-5	CASSTGALRETQYF
TRBV4-2	TRBJ2-2	CASSAGGTSYTGELFF
TRBV7-9	TRBJ2-7	CASSLSFLPSYEQYF